Below, 6 T cell receptor beta chains from the same sample are listed, as sequenced in a study of cytomegalovirus exposure and HLA in healthy donors (dated by TCRdb to 2016 to 2017). Receptor amplification or capture employed the immunoSEQ multiplex PCR assay. For the multiplex PCR, a mixture combining 60 forward primers for TCR Vbeta segments and 13 reverse primers for TCR Jbeta segments was used. TCRdb mirrors the immuneACCESS table, restricted to in-frame sequences. Some clones are absent from its copies; in checked studies, under half trace to an unresolved V gene, and the reason for the others is unknown. The sample table shows about 63,000 clones, and around 73% are seen once. Of the sample, roughly 5.5% is held by the ten largest clones. The sequenced sample was PBMCs. These receptors came from a man aged 45-65 years in good health and CMV-seronegative.

The rearrangement joins TRBV7-9 to TRBJ2-3; D is unclear. This CDR3 contains 15 residues. Germline CDR1 is SEHNR and CDR2 is FQNEAQ (reference sequence). Trimming removed 5 bases at V and 0 bases at J, with 12 bases between. CDR3 sequence: CASSRLITSTDTQYF. In DNA form, the CDR3 reads TGTGCCAGCAGCCGACTGATAACTAGCACAGATACGCAGTATTTT.

This chain connects TRBV11-3 to TRBJ2-5; 9 nucleotides line up with TRBD2. This CDR3 has 15 amino acids. Germline V gene lookup returns CDR1 SGHNT and CDR2 YENEEA. V lost 3 bases to trimming and J lost 1 base; unmatched junction nucleotides: 3. Here the CDR3 DNA reads TGTGCCAGCAGCTTGTTAGCGGGGGCCCAAGAGACCCAGTACTTC. Residues: CASSLLAGAQETQYF.

The rearrangement links TRBV29-1 to TRBJ2-1, with 8 bases fitting TRBD1. The germline V gene has CDR1 SQVTM and CDR2 ANQGSEA. The CDR3 totals 16 residues. V lost 3 bases to trimming and J lost 2 bases; unmatched junction nucleotides: 9. The CDR3 here is CSVDGAGGEAYNEQFF. CDR3 nucleotide sequence: TGCAGCGTTGATGGTGCAGGGGGCGAGGCCTACAATGAGCAGTTCTTC.

The V call is TRBV2, the J call TRBJ2-1, with TRBD2 identical over 11 bases. The J segment lost 6 bases and the V segment lost 4 bases, leaving 11 bases of the junction unmatched. CDR3 size: 17 residues. Germline lookup yields CDR1 SNHLY and CDR2 FYNNEI. The CDR3 sequence: CASSVRRLAGGPNEQFF. The CDR3 nucleotides are TGTGCCAGCAGTGTACGGCGGCTAGCGGGGGGACCCAATGAGCAGTTCTTC.

The rearrangement uses TRBV12-5 and TRBJ1-1, with 7 positions matching TRBD1. The CDR3 contains 13 residues. Germline values: CDR1 LGHNT, CDR2 FRNRAP. The J segment lost 3 bases and the V segment lost 6 bases, leaving 4 bases of the junction unmatched. In nucleotides, the CDR3 is TGTGCTAGTGGCCGACAGGGCTACACTGAAGCTTTCTTT. This translates into CASGRQGYTEAFF.

This clone has only a few counts. The CDR3 here is CASSLAPSEFIYEQYF. The CDR3 DNA reads as TGTGCCAGCAGCTTAGCTCCTAGCGAATTTATCTACGAGCAGTACTTC. This chain uses TRBV7-2 with TRBJ2-7; D is perhaps TRBD2 (6 bases). Germline V gives CDR1 SGHTA, CDR2 FQGNSA. The ends were cut back, 0 bases at V and 3 bases at J, with 15 bases in the middle. The CDR3 runs to 16 residues.